One sample yielded the 14 T cell receptor beta chains listed below, sequenced in a study of neurological immune-mediated disorders. TCRdb redid the calling of the 5' RACE reads with MiXCR, one entry per CDR3 protein. Here the sample spans 90,000 to 100,000 distinct CDR3 sequences, approximately 3.3% being singletons. Sequences were obtained from PBMCs. These receptors originate from a woman aged 18-35 years with multiple sclerosis.

This clonotype has at least ten counts. V usage is TRBV20-1 and J usage is TRBJ2-1, with 8 bases lining up with TRBD2. This CDR3 contains 15 residues. Germline CDR1 is DFQATT and CDR2 is SNEGSKA (reference sequence). Trimming took 5 bases from V and 4 from J; bases not matched to a gene: 10. The CDR3 loop reads CSASGTAGGYNEQFF. In DNA form, the CDR3 reads TGCAGTGCTTCCGGGACGGCGGGGGGATACAATGAGCAGTTCTTC.

In this sample, this clonotype turned up many times. The V call is TRBV15, the J call TRBJ2-3, with 12 bases fitting TRBD2. Germline CDR1 reads LNHNV; CDR2 reads YYDKDF (reference sequence). Trimming at V came to 1 base and at J to 4 bases, leaving 15 bases not matched to a gene. CDR3 length: 20 amino acids. CDR3 sequence (DNA): TGTGCCACCAGCAGAGTTCCCCCCGAAGAGGCTAGCGGGGGGGCAGATACGCAGTATTTT. Translating gives CATSRVPPEEASGGADTQYF.

This clonotype has just a few counts. This clone may be a read error of a much larger clone one base away. The rearrangement joins TRBV27 to TRBJ2-1, with D maybe TRBD1 (5 bases). The CDR3 sequence is 13 residues long. Per the germline V gene, CDR1 is MNHEY and CDR2 is SMNVEV (reference sequence). Trimming left V 3 bases short and J 12 bases short, with 15 bases between. CDR3 residues: CASSLGLDRGQFF. The DNA of the CDR3 is TGTGCCAGCAGTTTGGGGCTAGATCGTGGGCAGTTCTTC.

This clonotype was seen repeatedly, ten times or more. The rearrangement joins TRBV7-9 to TRBJ2-3; 10 bases agree with TRBD1. The CDR3 runs 18 residues. CDR1 is SEHNR and CDR2 is FQNEAQ in the germline V gene (reference sequence). V shed 5 bases, J shed 5 bases, and the junction held 16 bases outside the gene matches. The CDR3 loop is CASSLPPRGQGLIDTQYF. The CDR3 nucleotides read TGTGCCAGCAGCCTTCCTCCCCGGGGACAGGGGTTAATAGATACGCAGTATTTT.

This clonotype was seen many times. The CDR3 coding sequence is TGCGCCAGCGTTGGTACTAGCGGGCGGGGGACCCAGTACTTC. It codes for CASVGTSGRGTQYF. The chain joins TRBV10-2 to TRBJ2-5; 9 positions match TRBD2. The CDR3 covers 14 residues. J gave up 7 bases and V 8 bases, and 11 bases lay outside the gene matches. Germline-derived CDR1 and CDR2 are WSHSY and SAAADI.

This clonotype was picked up many times. The chain uses TRBV20-1 and TRBJ1-2; TRBD1 might be the D (6 bases). CDR3 length: 13 residues. Germline-derived CDR1 and CDR2 are DFQATT and SNEGSKA (reference sequence). CDR3 sequence reads: CGGDQGFDYGYTF. The CDR3 bases are TGCGGAGGGGATCAGGGGTTCGACTATGGCTACACCTTC.

This clonotype occurred many times. V usage is TRBV5-1 and J usage is TRBJ1-2, with D tentatively TRBD1 (5 bases). Per the germline V gene, CDR1 is SGHRS and CDR2 is YFSETQ. The CDR3 is made up of 13 amino acids. Trimming removed 4 bases at V and 8 bases at J, with 15 bases between. The CDR3 sequence: CASSRDPNEGYTF. The CDR3 DNA follows: TGCGCCAGCAGCAGGGACCCCAATGAGGGCTACACCTTC.

This clonotype has ten or more counts. The chain links TRBV20-1 to TRBJ1-2; 7 bases are shared with TRBD1. The CDR3 runs 14 residues. The germline gives CDR1 DFQATT, CDR2 SNEGSKA (reference sequence). With V trimmed by 3 bases and J by 0 bases, 4 bases remained unmatched. As DNA, the CDR3 is TGCAGTGCTAGTAGGGGGACAGCTAACTATGGCTACACCTTC. This encodes CSASRGTANYGYTF.

Ten or more counts support this clonotype. This chain joins TRBV29-1 and TRBJ2-5; D unclear. V lost 6 bases, J lost 5 bases, and 13 bases lay in between. The CDR3 sequence is 12 residues long. CDR1 SQVTM and CDR2 ANQGSEA come from the germline V gene. DNA of the CDR3: TGCAGCGTGGTCCGTCAAGCGGAGACCCAGTACTTC. It codes for CSVVRQAETQYF.

This clonotype has a count of ten or more. This chain connects TRBV5-1 to TRBJ1-1; no firm D call. The CDR3 contains 16 residues. Looked up from germline, CDR1 is SGHRS and CDR2 is YFSETQ. V lost 4 bases to trimming and J lost 5 bases, with 21 bases between them. This chain's CDR3 is CASSPEWGGLSTEAFF. CDR3 in DNA: TGCGCCAGCAGCCCCGAGTGGGGAGGGTTAAGTACTGAAGCTTTCTTT.

This clonotype was counted ten times or more. In nucleotides, the CDR3 is TGTGCCAGCAGTTTTCAAGCGGGGGGGCTAGGGGAGCAGTTCTTC. Amino acid sequence: CASSFQAGGLGEQFF. The chain links TRBV12-3 or TRBV12-4 to TRBJ2-1, with 10 bases matching TRBD2. The CDR3 covers 15 residues. J lost 10 bases, V lost 3 bases, and 9 bases had no gene match.

This clonotype was seen ten or more times. This chain connects TRBV5-1 to TRBJ1-2; 8 bases match TRBD1. The CDR3 sequence is 13 residues long. Germline V gene data show CDR1 as SGHRS and CDR2 as YFSETQ. The V and J ends lost 3 bases and 7 bases, in that order; junction bases with no gene match: 5. The CDR3 nucleotides read TGCGCCAGCAGCTGGGGACAGGACTCTGGCTACACCTTC. It yields the protein CASSWGQDSGYTF. Full variable domain (rest looked up from reference TRBV5-1 and TRBJ1-2): KAGVTQTPRYLIKTRGQQVTLSCSPISGHRSVSWYQQTPGQGLQFLFEYFSETQRNKGNFPGRFSGRQFSNSRSEMNVSTLELGDSALYLCASSWGQDSGYTFGSGTRLTVV.

This clonotype was counted ten times or more. Here the CDR3 reads CASSEGQGAVGNQPQHF. CDR3 sequence (DNA): TGCGCCAGCAGCGAGGGACAGGGGGCAGTTGGCAATCAGCCCCAGCATTTT. The chain carries TRBV5-1 and TRBJ1-5; TRBD1 matches at 12 bases. CDR3 length: 17 amino acids. V lost 4 bases and J lost 2; bases outside the gene matches: 7. The germline V gene has CDR1 SGHRS and CDR2 YFSETQ.

This clonotype has at least ten counts. The J gene is TRBJ2-1, the V gene TRBV7-2; D ambiguous. CDR1 is SGHTA and CDR2 is FQGNSA in the germline V gene. The CDR3 runs to 16 residues. The V end was cut by 2 bases, the J end by 0 bases, with 11 bases between. CDR3 bases: TGTGCCAGCAGCTTAAGCGCAACCGGCTCCTACAATGAGCAGTTCTTC. Translating gives CASSLSATGSYNEQFF.